The 27 T cell receptor beta chains presented below share a single source sample, sequenced in a study of blood T cell repertoires in COVID-19. The assay was immunoSEQ multiplex PCR, and TCRdb's table has in-frame clones only and misses some. Here the sample spans fewer than 250,000 clones, around 90% being singletons. Sequences were obtained from peripheral blood. These receptors came from a man between 60 and 70 years old who had recovered from COVID-19.

On this clone itself: One junction end disagrees with the germline gene, perhaps due to a read error. This rearrangement joins TRBV11-2 to TRBJ2-2, with D tentatively TRBD1 (5 bases). Germline V CDR1 and CDR2: SGHAT, FQNNGV. The CDR3 has 15 residues. This CDR3 reads CASSLVSGNNGELFF. The CDR3 DNA reads TGTGCCAGCAGCTTAGTGTCAGGGAACAACGGGGAGCTGTTTTTT. Supplemented by reference TRBV11-2 and TRBJ2-2, the full variable domain reads EAGVAQSPRYKIIEKRQSVAFWCNPISGHATLYWYQQILGQGPKLLIQFQNNGVVDDSQLPKDRFSAERLKGVDSTLKIQPAKLEDSAVYLCASSLVSGNNGELFFGEGSRLTVL.

The chain couples TRBV5-1 to TRBJ2-1; a weak D match, TRBD1 (6 bases). The CDR3 covers 16 residues. V was pared by 3 bases and J by 0 bases, with 13 bases between. Germline values: CDR1 SGHRS, CDR2 YFSETQ. The CDR3 DNA follows: TGCGCCAGCAGCTCCCACAGGGTAAACTCCTACAATGAGCAGTTCTTC. Translated, it gives CASSSHRVNSYNEQFF. The full variable domain, rest sourced from reference TRBV5-1 and TRBJ2-1, is KAGVTQTPRYLIKTRGQQVTLSCSPISGHRSVSWYQQTPGQGLQFLFEYFSETQRNKGNFPGRFSGRQFSNSRSEMNVSTLELGDSALYLCASSSHRVNSYNEQFFGPGTRLTVL.

The J gene is TRBJ1-1, the V gene TRBV7-9, with D unclear. The CDR3 contains 13 residues. The V end lost 5 bases, the J end lost 0 bases, and 7 bases lay between the germline ends. Per the germline V gene, CDR1 is SEHNR and CDR2 is FQNEAQ (reference sequence). CDR3 in DNA: TGTGCCAGCAGCCTCGTAATGAACACTGAAGCTTTCTTT. Translating it yields CASSLVMNTEAFF. Combining the CDR3 with reference TRBV7-9 and TRBJ1-1 gives the whole variable domain DTGVSQNPRHKITKRGQNVTFRCDPISEHNRLYWYRQTLGQGPEFLTYFQNEAQLEKSRLLSDRFSAERPKGSFSTLEIQRTEQGDSAMYLCASSLVMNTEAFFGQGTRLTVV.

This clone was found once. The genes are TRBV7-9 and TRBJ1-1; D is unresolved. The V gene lost 0 bases and the J gene lost 5 bases, with 4 bases spanning the gap. The CDR3 is made up of 12 amino acids. The germline V gene encodes CDR1 SEHNR and CDR2 FQNEAQ (reference sequence). CDR3 coding DNA: TGTGCCAGCAGCTTAGCTCTTACTGAAGCTTTCTTT. Residues: CASSLALTEAFF.

V and J are TRBV24-1 and TRBJ1-1; possibly TRBD1 for D (6 bases). Deletions cut 7 bases from V and 5 bases from J, with 19 bases between. Looked up from germline, CDR1 is KGHDR and CDR2 is SFDVKD. The CDR3 totals 15 residues. In nucleotides, the CDR3 is TGTGCCACCAGCGGGACGGCCGAGCAGGGGACTGAAGCTTTCTTT. Translating it yields CATSGTAEQGTEAFF.

This rearrangement joins TRBV18 to TRBJ2-5; 8 nucleotides agree with TRBD1. This CDR3 has 16 residues. V was pared by 1 base and J by 5 bases, with 9 bases of the junction left unmatched. Germline values: CDR1 KGHSH, CDR2 LQKENI. CDR3 bases: TGTGCCAGCTCACCACTCCGGGACAGGAACGTTGAGACCCAGTACTTC. Its protein product is CASSPLRDRNVETQYF.

This clone has just one count. This chain joins TRBV3-1 (or the pseudogene TRBV3-2) and TRBJ2-3; 14 bases align to TRBD2. The V and J ends lost 7 bases and 3 bases, in that order; junction bases with no gene match: 6. Germline loops: CDR1 LGHDT, CDR2 YNNKEL (reference sequence). The CDR3 runs 16 residues. The CDR3 region has the DNA TGTGCCAGCACCCTGGGACTAGCGGGAGCTACAGATACGCAGTATTTT. Its translation: CASTLGLAGATDTQYF.

V is TRBV5-1 and J is TRBJ2-3, with D possibly matching TRBD2 (6 bases). The V end was cut by 0 bases, the J end by 1 base, with 9 bases between. Germline values: CDR1 SGHRS, CDR2 YFSETQ. The CDR3 extends over 15 amino acids. The CDR3 region is CASSLERVGTDTQYF. DNA for the CDR3: TGCGCCAGCAGCTTGGAGCGGGTAGGCACAGATACGCAGTATTTT.

V gene TRBV29-1 combines with J gene TRBJ2-2; maybe TRBD1 (6 bases). With 6 bases removed from V and 1 base from J, the gap between germline ends came to 9 bases. Germline loops: CDR1 SQVTM, CDR2 ANQGSEA. The CDR3 consists of 13 residues. CDR3 protein: CSVGTRNTGELFF. CDR3 nucleotides: TGCAGCGTGGGGACACGGAACACCGGGGAGCTGTTTTTT.

This clone was recorded only once. The chain combines TRBV27 with TRBJ1-2; 7 positions match TRBD1. Germline CDR1 and CDR2: MNHEY and SMNVEV (reference sequence). Unmatched junction bases numbered 7, after V lost 2 bases and J lost 4 bases. CDR3 length: 15 residues. The CDR3 bases are TGTGCCAGCAGTTTACGGGACAGTTCGTTCTATGGCTACACCTTC. It translates to CASSLRDSSFYGYTF.

V usage is TRBV11-2 and J usage is TRBJ2-6; TRBD1 matches at 8 bases. The CDR3 totals 18 residues. J was trimmed by 0 bases and V by 4 bases; bases with no gene match: 8. Germline lookup yields CDR1 SGHAT and CDR2 FQNNGV. CDR3 in DNA: TGTGCCAGCAGCTCTCCAGACAGGGGCTACTCTGGGGCCAACGTCCTGACTTTC. As protein: CASSSPDRGYSGANVLTF.

The chain couples TRBV7-8 to TRBJ1-5; 8 nucleotides line up with TRBD1. The germline V gene has CDR1 SGHVS and CDR2 FQNEAQ. J gave up 6 bases and V 7 bases, and 8 bases lay outside the gene matches. This CDR3 comprises 14 residues. Here the CDR3 reads CASTEGQGVQPQHF. In nucleotides, the CDR3 is TGTGCCAGCACCGAAGGACAGGGCGTTCAGCCCCAGCATTTT. The variable domain in full, with the rest retrieved from reference TRBV7-8 and TRBJ1-5, is GAGVSQSPRYKVAKRGQDVALRCDPISGHVSLFWYQQALGQGPEFLTYFQNEAQLDKSGLPSDRFFAERPEGSVSTLKIQRTQQEDSAVYLCASTEGQGVQPQHFGDGTRLSIL.

The V call is TRBV7-2, the J call TRBJ2-2, with 8 bases that match TRBD2. V gave up 5 bases and J gave up 0 bases; unmatched junction bases: 5. CDR3 length equals 16 residues. Germline lookup yields CDR1 SGHTA and CDR2 FQGNSA. CDR3 DNA: TGTGCCAGCAGCGCACGGGGGGGCGCGAACACCGGGGAGCTGTTTTTT. It yields the protein CASSARGGANTGELFF. Drawing the rest from reference TRBV7-2 and TRBJ2-2, the complete variable domain is GAGVSQSPSNKVTEKGKDVELRCDPISGHTALYWYRQSLGQGLEFLIYFQGNSAPDKSGLPSDRFSAERTGGSVSTLTIQRTQQEDSAVYLCASSARGGANTGELFFGEGSRLTVL.

The chain combines TRBV19 with TRBJ2-4, with a possible D match to TRBD1 (6 bases). The CDR3 totals 11 residues. The germline V gene encodes CDR1 LNHDA and CDR2 SQIVND (reference sequence). Trimming took off 4 bases at V and 9 bases at J, with 7 bases between the two ends. CDR3 protein: CASSTRGIQYF. Written as DNA, the CDR3 is TGTGCCAGTAGTACCAGGGGCATTCAGTACTTC.

V is TRBV5-1 and J is TRBJ2-1; D is possibly TRBD2 (6 bases). V was clipped by 3 bases and J by 2 bases, with 15 bases between them. Germline CDR1 is SGHRS and CDR2 is YFSETQ. This CDR3 has 16 residues. For the CDR3, the DNA is TGCGCCAGCAGCTGGACCGATGGCGGGACCTACAATGAGCAGTTCTTC. Amino acids: CASSWTDGGTYNEQFF.

V is TRBV11-2 and J is TRBJ1-1, with TRBD1 identical over 9 bases. V lost 5 bases to trimming and J lost 5 bases; unmatched junction nucleotides: 9. Germline V gives CDR1 SGHAT, CDR2 FQNNGV. CDR3 length: 15 amino acids. CDR3 amino acids: CASSLARDRVTEAFF. The DNA of the CDR3 is TGTGCCAGCAGCCTCGCCCGGGACAGGGTTACTGAAGCTTTCTTT.

The chain combines TRBV5-1 with TRBJ2-1; D is undetermined. Between the trimmed V and J ends, which lost 0 bases and 6 bases, there was a span of 13 bases. The CDR3 has 15 residues. Germline V gene data show CDR1 as SGHRS and CDR2 as YFSETQ. The CDR3 is CASSLVGGSRNEQFF. As DNA, the CDR3 is TGCGCCAGCAGCTTGGTAGGCGGTTCGCGCAATGAGCAGTTCTTC.

For the CDR3, the DNA is TGTGCCAGTAGTATCCCTAGGGACTCGTACTCTCCCCGGAAGAACACTGAAGCTTTCTTT. It yields the protein CASSIPRDSYSPRKNTEAFF. The gene calls are TRBV19 and TRBJ1-1, with D maybe TRBD1 (5 bases). This CDR3 has 20 amino acids. V was clipped by 3 bases and J by 1 base, with 27 bases between them. Germline V lookup: CDR1 LNHDA, CDR2 SQIVND (reference sequence).

The chain is built from TRBV27 and TRBJ1-1; no clear D gene. The length of the CDR3 is 13 residues. V shed 6 bases and J shed 1 base, with 9 bases lying between them. Germline V gene lookup returns CDR1 MNHEY and CDR2 SMNVEV (reference sequence). This CDR3 is CASSVAGNTEAFF. The DNA of the CDR3 is TGTGCCAGCAGCGTGGCAGGGAACACTGAAGCTTTCTTT.

The genes are TRBV19 and TRBJ1-6, with TRBD1 identical over 12 bases. The V gene's germline CDR1 is LNHDA and CDR2 SQIVND (reference sequence). The J segment lost 7 bases and the V segment lost 4 bases, leaving 8 bases of the junction unmatched. The CDR3 length is 17 residues. The CDR3 DNA reads TGTGCCAGTAGTACCGGGACAGGGGGCAATTTGAATTCACCCCTCCACTTT. Protein product: CASSTGTGGNLNSPLHF.

The chain combines TRBV5-4 with TRBJ2-2; 10 positions match TRBD1. Germline CDR1 is SGHNT and CDR2 is YYREEE (reference sequence). CDR3 length: 17 amino acids. J gave up 3 bases and V 1 base, and 6 bases lay outside the gene matches. The CDR3 nucleotides read TGTGCCAGCAGCTTGCACGTGGGACAGGGGTACACCGGGGAGCTGTTTTTT. This gives the protein CASSLHVGQGYTGELFF.

This sequence joins TRBV6-5 and TRBJ2-7; TRBD2 agrees at 10 bases. CDR1 and CDR2 (germline): MNHEY, SVGAGI. This CDR3 spans 14 amino acids. The J segment lost 5 bases and the V segment lost 5 bases, leaving 6 bases of the junction unmatched. The CDR3 sequence is CASSKPSGSNEQYF. As DNA, the CDR3 is TGTGCCAGCAGTAAACCTAGCGGGAGCAACGAGCAGTACTTC.

This sequence joins TRBV6-2 or TRBV6-3 and TRBJ1-1; 8 bases line up with TRBD1. Losses at the gene ends were 5 bases for V and 3 bases for J; bases not matched to a gene: 5. CDR1 and CDR2 from the germline V gene are MNHEY and SVGEGT. This CDR3 is 14 amino acids long. The CDR3 sequence is CASSVQGVHTEAFF. DNA of the CDR3: TGTGCCAGCAGTGTACAGGGGGTTCACACTGAAGCTTTCTTT.

The chain recombines TRBV6-1 with TRBJ2-1, with D hard to call. V was cut by 0 bases and J by 8 bases, with 2 bases left in between. This CDR3 comprises 11 residues. Germline V gene sequence: CDR1 MNHNS, CDR2 SASEGT. In DNA, the CDR3 is TGTGCCAGCAGTGAAGCCGATGAGCAGTTCTTC. This sequence encodes CASSEADEQFF.

The rearrangement uses TRBV1 and TRBJ2-3; the DNA was not used to check the table's D call, TRBD2. TRBV1 is tagged as a pseudogene. CDR3 length: 13 residues. CDR3 amino acids: CTSRPNSKDTQYF. CDR3 DNA: TGCACCAGCAGACCCAATAGTAAAGATACGCAGTATTTT.

V and J are TRBV3-1 (or the pseudogene TRBV3-2) and TRBJ2-6, with no clear D. The CDR3 is 16 amino acids. V gave up 1 base and J gave up 0 bases, with 7 bases separating them. Germline loops: CDR1 LGHDT, CDR2 YNNKEL (reference sequence). In nucleotides, the CDR3 is TGTGCCAGCAGCCAAGGGCGAGGCTCTGGGGCCAACGTCCTGACTTTC. As protein: CASSQGRGSGANVLTF.

V usage is TRBV7-6 and J usage is TRBJ1-3; D unclear. Germline assignment: CDR1 SGHVS and CDR2 FNYEAQ. V lost 1 base, J lost 0 bases, and 7 bases lay in between. The CDR3 runs to 15 residues. The CDR3 nucleotides are TGTGCCAGCAGCTTAGAAGGCGGCTCTGGAAACACCATATATTTT. As protein: CASSLEGGSGNTIYF.